Presented here are 28 T cell receptor beta chains from one specimen sequenced in a study of cytomegalovirus exposure and HLA in healthy donors. Primers included in the PCR were 60 Vbeta and 13 Jbeta primers. Method: immunoSEQ multiplex PCR; TCRdb's copy keeps in-frame clones and lacks some. The record lists just over 200,000 clones, of which the ten most abundant hold 1.1%. The sample taken for sequencing was PBMCs. Source of these receptors: a girl aged 2-10 years in good health and CMV-seropositive.

The chain employs TRBV6-5 and TRBJ1-6, with 7 bases aligning to TRBD1. CDR1 MNHEY and CDR2 SVGAGI come from the germline V gene. Unmatched junction bases numbered 6, after V lost 8 bases and J lost 8 bases. This CDR3 spans 13 amino acids. The CDR3 region is CASRDRDDSPLHF. DNA of the CDR3: TGTGCCAGCCGCGACAGGGATGATTCACCCCTCCACTTT.

The chain joins TRBV6-1 to TRBJ2-7; the D is unclear. There are 11 residues in the CDR3. Germline assignment: CDR1 MNHNS and CDR2 SASEGT. V gave up 5 bases and J gave up 4 bases, with 6 bases separating them. Written as DNA, the CDR3 is TGTGCCAGCAGTCACTTATACGAGCAGTACTTC. This sequence encodes CASSHLYEQYF.

This chain uses TRBV6-5 with TRBJ2-2; D call uncertain. Germline assignment: CDR1 MNHEY and CDR2 SVGAGI. The CDR3 is 12 residues long. The ends were cut back, 4 bases at V and 4 bases at J, with 4 bases in the middle. In DNA, the CDR3 is TGTGCCAGCAGTTCGGGCACCGGGGAGCTGTTTTTT. Amino acids: CASSSGTGELFF.

Note on this clone: The same CDR3 arises from other DNA sequences in this sample as well. CDR3 in amino acids: CASRRTGSGQPQHF. The CDR3 DNA reads TGTGCCAGCAGAAGGACAGGGAGCGGTCAGCCCCAGCATTTT. This chain uses TRBV6-6 with TRBJ1-5; 8 bases match TRBD1. This CDR3 has 14 residues. Germline V gene sequence: CDR1 MNHNY, CDR2 SVGAGI (reference sequence). V trimming: 6 bases; J trimming: 6 bases; junction bases outside the gene matches: 7.

As for this clone: A junction end diverges from the germline sequence, so it may reflect a read error. The J gene is TRBJ2-7, the V gene TRBV6-1; 7 nucleotides match TRBD1. CDR3 length equals 15 residues. Germline V gene data show CDR1 as MNHNS and CDR2 as SASEGT. The CDR3 region has the DNA TGTGCCAGCAGTGACCCGGGACAGTTGTCCTGCGAGCAGTACTTC. Encoded protein: CASSDPGQLSCEQYF.

The chain carries TRBV6-6 and TRBJ2-5; 7 bases agree with TRBD1. CDR1 MNHNY and CDR2 SVGAGI come from the germline V gene (reference sequence). The CDR3 runs 13 residues. The J segment lost 1 base and the V segment lost 7 bases, leaving 3 bases of the junction unmatched. This chain's CDR3 is CASKRQGQETQYF. The CDR3 DNA reads as TGTGCCAGCAAACGACAGGGCCAAGAGACCCAGTACTTC.

The chain links TRBV28 to TRBJ1-6; TRBD1 aligns across 7 bases. Germline V gene data show CDR1 as MDHEN and CDR2 as SYDVKM. V was clipped by 5 bases and J by 3 bases; unmatched bases: 10. This CDR3 region has 17 residues. The chain's CDR3 is CASSPRLRDSYNSPLHF. The CDR3 DNA is TGTGCCAGCAGTCCCCGGCTCCGGGACAGCTATAATTCACCCCTCCACTTT.

The gene calls are TRBV28 and TRBJ2-1; tentative D call: TRBD2 (6 bases). CDR1 MDHEN and CDR2 SYDVKM come from the germline V gene. V lost 5 bases, J lost 9 bases, and 23 bases lay in between. CDR3 length equals 16 residues. The DNA for the CDR3 is TGTGCCAGCAGTACAACCGCGGGGACCAGCGTGGTTGAGCAGTTCTTC. It translates to CASSTTAGTSVVEQFF. Full variable domain (remainder filled in from reference TRBV28 and TRBJ2-1): DVKVTQSSRYLVKRTGEKVFLECVQDMDHENMFWYRQDPGLGLRLIYFSYDVKMKEKGDIPEGYSVSREKKERFSLILESASTNQTSMYLCASSTTAGTSVVEQFFGPGTRLTVL.

The chain combines TRBV28 with TRBJ1-5, with 8 bases that match TRBD1. Trimming cost V 4 bases and J 0 bases; bases outside gene matches: 8. Germline loops: CDR1 MDHEN, CDR2 SYDVKM. This CDR3 has 17 residues. The CDR3 DNA follows: TGTGCCAGCAGTTCTCGGCAGGGGGCTTATAGCAATCAGCCCCAGCATTTT. Its translation: CASSSRQGAYSNQPQHF.

This chain links TRBV19 with TRBJ1-5, with D uncertain. The CDR3 consists of 15 residues. Germline-derived CDR1 and CDR2 are LNHDA and SQIVND (reference sequence). V was clipped by 0 bases and J by 4 bases, with 10 bases between them. Written as DNA, the CDR3 is TGTGCCAGTAGTATAGATCTGGCAGGTAATCAGCCCCAGCATTTT. It yields the protein CASSIDLAGNQPQHF.

The chain joins TRBV19 to TRBJ1-5; D possibly corresponds to TRBD1 (5 bases). The germline V gene encodes CDR1 LNHDA and CDR2 SQIVND (reference sequence). The CDR3 has 18 residues. Trimming removed 3 bases from V and 5 bases from J, with 23 bases in between. The CDR3 bases are TGTGCCAGTAGTATCGACCCACCCTCAGGGAGGGCCCATCAGCCCCAGCATTTT. Translating it yields CASSIDPPSGRAHQPQHF. The variable domain in full, completed from reference TRBV19 and TRBJ1-5, reads DGGITQSPKYLFRKEGQNVTLSCEQNLNHDAMYWYRQDPGQGLRLIYYSQIVNDFQKGDIAEGYSVSREKKESFPLTVTSAQKNPTAFYLCASSIDPPSGRAHQPQHFGDGTRLSIL.

The V gene is TRBV28, the J gene TRBJ2-1, with no clear D. V was shortened by 7 bases and J by 4 bases, with 14 bases between the two germline ends. This CDR3 contains 14 residues. Germline loops: CDR1 MDHEN, CDR2 SYDVKM. The CDR3 spells CASTPWALYNEQFF. CDR3 bases: TGTGCCAGCACCCCCTGGGCTCTATACAATGAGCAGTTCTTC.

The chain couples TRBV5-1 to TRBJ1-1, with D perhaps matching TRBD1 (5 bases). This CDR3 spans 14 amino acids. The V gene's germline CDR1 is SGHRS and CDR2 YFSETQ. V lost 4 bases to trimming and J lost 3 bases, with 13 bases between them. The CDR3 loop is CASSATGFDTEAFF. CDR3 nucleotides: TGCGCCAGCAGCGCCACAGGTTTCGACACTGAAGCTTTCTTT.

The rearrangement joins TRBV28 to TRBJ2-3; D call uncertain. The CDR3 sequence is 14 residues long. Trimming removed 7 bases at V and 2 bases at J, with 13 bases between. Germline V CDR1 and CDR2: MDHEN, SYDVKM. DNA for the CDR3: TGTGCCAGCATGGTAGCCCCGACCACAGATACGCAGTATTTT. This translates into CASMVAPTTDTQYF.

The CDR3 sequence is CASSAGGTNYGYTF. CDR3 nucleotides: TGTGCCAGCTCCGCAGGGGGCACTAACTATGGCTACACCTTC. The rearrangement joins TRBV28 to TRBJ1-2, with 8 nucleotides matching TRBD1. Germline assignment: CDR1 MDHEN and CDR2 SYDVKM. J was trimmed by 0 bases and V by 8 bases; bases with no gene match: 5. This CDR3 is built from 14 residues.

This sequence joins TRBV5-1 and TRBJ2-7, with 9 bases fitting TRBD2. The CDR3 runs 15 residues. CDR1 and CDR2 (germline): SGHRS, YFSETQ. The V segment lost 4 bases and the J segment 0 bases; nucleotides outside the gene matches: 5. Written as DNA, the CDR3 is TGCGCCAGCAGCCCTGAGCGGGGGGACTCCTACGAGCAGTACTTC. This gives the protein CASSPERGDSYEQYF.

The V gene is TRBV27, the J gene TRBJ2-5; TRBD1 matches 7 bases. The CDR3 is made up of 13 amino acids. The V segment lost 4 bases and the J segment 7 bases; nucleotides outside the gene matches: 6. Germline assignment: CDR1 MNHEY and CDR2 SMNVEV (reference sequence). The CDR3 reads CASSSGQMTTQYF. DNA of the CDR3: TGTGCCAGCAGTTCGGGACAGATGACGACCCAGTACTTC.

The chain recombines TRBV27 with TRBJ2-5; 7 positions match TRBD2. The junction had 12 bases not matched to a gene; V was cut back by 6 bases and J by 2 bases. CDR1 and CDR2 (germline): MNHEY, SMNVEV (reference sequence). The CDR3 loop spans 16 amino acids. The DNA for the CDR3 is TGTGCCAGCAGACCGGTCACTAGCGTCGCACAAGAGACCCAGTACTTC. Residues: CASRPVTSVAQETQYF.

The chain links TRBV19 to TRBJ1-5; TRBD1 matches at 7 bases. This CDR3 contains 17 residues. Germline loops: CDR1 LNHDA, CDR2 SQIVND (reference sequence). J was trimmed by 0 bases and V by 5 bases; bases with no gene match: 10. Here the CDR3 reads CASSGSGQTFSNQPQHF. The CDR3 DNA is TGTGCCAGTAGTGGGTCGGGACAGACTTTTAGCAATCAGCCCCAGCATTTT.

The V and J genes are TRBV21-1 and TRBJ2-2; the table's D call, TRBD2, was not checked against the DNA. TRBV21-1 is listed as a pseudogene. The CDR3 spans 17 residues. In DNA, the CDR3 is TGTGCCAGCAGCAAAGTAGGAGGACTAGCGGAGACCGGGGAGCTGTTTTTT. Its protein product is CASSKVGGLAETGELFF.

The V and J genes are TRBV7-2 and TRBJ2-3; 11 bases line up with TRBD2. CDR1 is SGHTA and CDR2 is FQGNSA in the germline V gene. The CDR3 consists of 17 residues. With 4 bases clipped from V and 5 bases from J, the junction kept 11 bases outside the gene matches. DNA of the CDR3: TGTGCCAGCAGCTCTATAATAGCGGGAGGGCCCGGAGATACGCAGTATTTT. Amino acid sequence: CASSSIIAGGPGDTQYF.

The chain links TRBV28 to TRBJ2-3; D gene ambiguous. This CDR3 region has 12 residues. The V and J ends lost 3 bases and 4 bases respectively, with 5 bases between them. The germline CDR1 and CDR2 sequences are MDHEN and SYDVKM. CDR3 coding DNA: TGTGCCAGCAGTTTGGCCCCAGATACGCAGTATTTT. Translating it yields CASSLAPDTQYF.

The V call is TRBV18, the J call TRBJ2-7; the D is unclear. Germline-derived CDR1 and CDR2 are KGHSH and LQKENI. The CDR3 spans 13 residues. The germline V and J ends were trimmed by 4 bases and 3 bases, with 10 bases remaining between them. The CDR3 DNA reads TGTGCCAGCTCACAACCGGGCCTCTACGAGCAGTACTTC. This codes for CASSQPGLYEQYF. The whole variable domain, remainder taken from reference TRBV18 and TRBJ2-7, is NAGVMQNPRHLVRRRGQEARLRCSPMKGHSHVYWYRQLPEEGLKFMVYLQKENIIDESGMPKERFSAEFPKEGPSILRIQQVVRGDSAAYFCASSQPGLYEQYFGPGTRLTVT.

The chain uses TRBV10-3 and TRBJ1-3, with 8 positions matching TRBD1. Trimming took 6 bases from V and 5 from J; bases not matched to a gene: 12. The germline gives CDR1 ENHRY, CDR2 SYGVKD. The CDR3 covers 16 residues. This CDR3 reads CAISSEGGTGRNTIYF. The CDR3, as DNA: TGTGCCATCAGCTCAGAGGGGGGGACAGGACGAAACACCATATATTTT.

The genes are TRBV28 and TRBJ2-7; TRBD2 matches at 11 bases. From germline, CDR1 is MDHEN and CDR2 SYDVKM. After removal of 9 bases from V and 0 bases from J, the junction contained 4 bases not matched to a gene. The length of the CDR3 is 14 residues. CDR3 in amino acids: CASHLAGGSYEQYF. The CDR3 nucleotides are TGTGCCAGTCATCTAGCGGGAGGCTCCTACGAGCAGTACTTC.

The V and J genes are TRBV30 and TRBJ2-5, with D maybe TRBD2 (6 bases). The CDR3 has 13 amino acids. Trimming stripped 3 bases from V and 3 bases from J, with 11 bases between. Germline CDR1 reads GTSNPN; CDR2 reads SVGIG (reference sequence). CDR3 nucleotides: TGTGCCTGGAGGGTAGGACTAAAAGAGACCCAGTACTTC. This codes for CAWRVGLKETQYF.

The rearrangement links TRBV2 to TRBJ2-1; TRBD2 agrees at 10 bases. This CDR3 contains 15 residues. CDR1 SNHLY and CDR2 FYNNEI come from the germline V gene. V shed 3 bases and J 9 bases; nucleotides not matched to a gene: 8. CDR3 sequence reads: CASSDLLAGEGEQFF. The CDR3 DNA follows: TGTGCCAGCAGTGATTTGCTAGCGGGAGAGGGTGAGCAGTTCTTC.

The V call is TRBV9, the J call TRBJ1-2, with TRBD1 matching 7 bases. J lost 4 bases, V lost 3 bases, and 3 bases had no gene match. The CDR3 totals 13 residues. CDR1 and CDR2 from the germline V gene are SGDLS and YYNGEE. The CDR3 nucleotides are TGTGCCAGCAGCGCGGGACAGAGCTATGGCTACACCTTC. It specifies CASSAGQSYGYTF.